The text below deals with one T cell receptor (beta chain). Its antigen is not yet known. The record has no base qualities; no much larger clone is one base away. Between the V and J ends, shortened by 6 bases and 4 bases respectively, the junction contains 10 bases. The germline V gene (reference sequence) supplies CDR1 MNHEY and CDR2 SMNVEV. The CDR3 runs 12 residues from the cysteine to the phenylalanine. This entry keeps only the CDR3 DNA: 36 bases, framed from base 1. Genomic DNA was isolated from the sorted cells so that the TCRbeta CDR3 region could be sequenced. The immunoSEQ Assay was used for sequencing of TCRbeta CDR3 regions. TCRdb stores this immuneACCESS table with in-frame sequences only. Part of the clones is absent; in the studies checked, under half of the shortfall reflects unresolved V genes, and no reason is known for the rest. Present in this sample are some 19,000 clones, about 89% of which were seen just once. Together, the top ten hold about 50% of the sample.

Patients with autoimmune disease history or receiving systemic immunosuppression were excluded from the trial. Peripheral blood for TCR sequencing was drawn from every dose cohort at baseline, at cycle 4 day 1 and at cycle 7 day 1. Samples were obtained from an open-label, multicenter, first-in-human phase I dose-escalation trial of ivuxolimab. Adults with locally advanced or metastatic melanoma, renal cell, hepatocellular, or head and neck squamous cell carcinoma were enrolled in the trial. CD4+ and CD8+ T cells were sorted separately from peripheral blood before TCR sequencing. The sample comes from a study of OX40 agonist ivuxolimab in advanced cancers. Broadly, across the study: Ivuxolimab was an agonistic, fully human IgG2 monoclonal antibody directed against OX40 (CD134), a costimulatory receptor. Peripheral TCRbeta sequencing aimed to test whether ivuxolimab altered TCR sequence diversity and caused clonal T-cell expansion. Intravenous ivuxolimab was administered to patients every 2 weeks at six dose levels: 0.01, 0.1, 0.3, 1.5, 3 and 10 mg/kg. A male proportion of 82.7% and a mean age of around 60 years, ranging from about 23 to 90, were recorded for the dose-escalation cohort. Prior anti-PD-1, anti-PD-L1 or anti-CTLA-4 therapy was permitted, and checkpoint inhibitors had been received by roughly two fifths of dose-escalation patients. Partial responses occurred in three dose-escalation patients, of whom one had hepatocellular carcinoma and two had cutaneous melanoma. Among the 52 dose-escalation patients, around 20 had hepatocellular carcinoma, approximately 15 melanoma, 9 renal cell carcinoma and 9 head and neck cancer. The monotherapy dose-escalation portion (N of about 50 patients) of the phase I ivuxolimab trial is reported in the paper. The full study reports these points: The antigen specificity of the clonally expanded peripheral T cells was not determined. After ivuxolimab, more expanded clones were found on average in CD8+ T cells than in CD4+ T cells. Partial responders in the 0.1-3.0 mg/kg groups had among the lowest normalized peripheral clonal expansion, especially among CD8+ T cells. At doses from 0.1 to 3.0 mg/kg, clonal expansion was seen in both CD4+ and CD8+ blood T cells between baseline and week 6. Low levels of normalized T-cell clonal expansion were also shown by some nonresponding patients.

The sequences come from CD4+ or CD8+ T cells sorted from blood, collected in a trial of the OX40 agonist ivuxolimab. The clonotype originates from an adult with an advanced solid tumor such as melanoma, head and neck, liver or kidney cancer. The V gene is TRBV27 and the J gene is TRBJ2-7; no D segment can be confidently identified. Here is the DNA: TGTGCCAGCAGCGGCACTGGATACGAGCAGTACTTC. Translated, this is CASSGTGYEQYF.